This TCR beta chain came from a study of T cell changes during pregnancy in multiple sclerosis. Profiled with immunoSEQ multiplex PCR; TCRdb holds only in-frame clones, not every one. Of roughly 20,000 clones in the sample, around 89% were seen once. The CDR3 covers 16 residues. Germline V CDR1 and CDR2: SGHAT, FQNNGV. Losses at the gene ends were 6 bases for V and 9 bases for J; bases not matched to a gene: 16. This TCR came from a female donor with multiple sclerosis, enrolled in a pregnancy study. The chain links TRBV11-2 to TRBJ2-1, with 8 bases identical to TRBD2. The starting material was CD8+ T cells from peripheral blood mononuclear cells, obtained in the first trimester of pregnancy. The CDR3 sequence: CASRPREAFSSSEQFF. CDR3 nucleotides: TGTGCCAGCAGACCGCGGGAGGCGTTCAGCTCGAGTGAGCAGTTCTTC.